The clone carrying this T cell receptor (beta chain) was recorded many times. Amplification yielded TCR beta CDR3 regions, with RNA transcripts as the source. A set of HTBI primers served as the primers for a first-round RT-PCR of the TCR CDR3. TCRdb used MiXCR to reprocess the multiplex PCR reads, holding one entry per CDR3 protein. The table lists approximately 740,000 distinct CDR3 sequences, 14% of them singletons, with roughly 10% in the top ten. Fresh 10 ml peripheral blood yielded PBMCs. CDR3 length: 16 amino acids. Trimming took 4 bases from V and 4 from J; bases not matched to a gene: 13. Germline CDR1 is MDHEN and CDR2 is SYDVKM. The entry originates in a study of T cells in Graves' hyperthyroidism and ophthalmopathy.

The TCR was taken from a young woman with Graves' hyperthyroidism. This chain joins TRBV28 and TRBJ2-7, with 7 bases matching TRBD2. Source material: blood. The CDR3 DNA follows: TGTGCCAGCAGTTCACCAGCTAGCGGAAATCTATACGAGCAGTACTTC. The encoded protein is CASSSPASGNLYEQYF.